Shown below are 30 T cell receptor beta chains from a single sample sequenced in a study of blood T cell repertoires in COVID-19. Some clones are missing from TCRdb's copy, which holds only in-frame ones; the method was immunoSEQ multiplex PCR. The profile shows over 70,000 clones, about 74% of them singletons. Sequencing was carried out using peripheral blood. These receptors were collected from a human donor in a cohort sampled during active COVID-19.

This chain connects TRBV7-8 to TRBJ1-2; 8 bases fit TRBD1. Trimming removed 5 bases from V and 8 bases from J; junction bases left unmatched: 7. The CDR3 contains 13 residues. The germline V gene has CDR1 SGHVS and CDR2 FQNEAQ. In DNA form, the CDR3 reads TGTGCCAGCAGCCCTGACAGGGGTAGGGGCTACACCTTC. It specifies CASSPDRGRGYTF.

This clone was observed a few times. The chain has TRBV6-1 and TRBJ1-5; no reliable D call. V shed 3 bases and J shed 10 bases, with 16 bases lying between them. Germline CDR1 is MNHNS and CDR2 is SASEGT. The CDR3 covers 14 residues. Here the CDR3 reads CASSDGPREIPQHF. The CDR3 nucleotides read TGTGCCAGCAGTGATGGGCCCCGCGAAATCCCCCAGCATTTT.

This clone was counted at least ten times. The J gene is TRBJ2-2, the V gene TRBV7-3; 7 nucleotides align to TRBD2. The trim removed 5 bases at V and 1 base at J, leaving 7 bases unmatched. Germline V gene data show CDR1 as SGHTA and CDR2 as FQGTGA. This CDR3 contains 16 residues. For the CDR3, the DNA is TGTGCCAGCAGCCCCCCCGGGAGGAAGAACACCGGGGAGCTGTTTTTT. It translates to CASSPPGRKNTGELFF. Based on the CDR3 plus reference TRBV7-3 and TRBJ2-2, the full variable domain is GAGVSQTPSNKVTEKGKYVELRCDPISGHTALYWYRQSLGQGPEFLIYFQGTGAADDSGLPNDRFFAVRPEGSVSTLKIQRTERGDSAVYLCASSPPGRKNTGELFFGEGSRLTVL.

The chain recombines TRBV6-5 with TRBJ1-5; 8 bases align to TRBD1. The V gene's germline CDR1 is MNHEY and CDR2 SVGAGI. V lost 2 bases, J lost 5 bases, and 2 bases stayed unmatched. The CDR3 covers 14 residues. The CDR3 protein is CASSYRTGHQPQHF. CDR3 nucleotide sequence: TGTGCCAGCAGTTACCGGACAGGGCATCAGCCCCAGCATTTT.

The J gene is TRBJ1-5, the V gene TRBV6-1; 9 bases agree with TRBD1. Germline V CDR1 and CDR2: MNHNS, SASEGT. After removal of 6 bases from V and 7 bases from J, the junction contained 10 bases not matched to a gene. The CDR3 consists of 15 residues. CDR3 in amino acids: CASSSTGGLGQPQHF. In DNA form, the CDR3 reads TGTGCCAGCAGCTCGACAGGGGGTCTAGGGCAGCCCCAGCATTTT.

This clone was detected only a few times. The rearrangement joins TRBV6-5 to TRBJ1-5; 9 positions agree with TRBD1. This CDR3 is 15 amino acids long. Germline-derived CDR1 and CDR2 are MNHEY and SVGAGI. V lost 6 bases, J lost 6 bases, and 9 bases stayed unmatched. The CDR3 DNA is TGTGCCAGCAGCTCCGGGACAGGGCTTCTTCAGCCCCAGCATTTT. Translation: CASSSGTGLLQPQHF.

The rearrangement joins TRBV10-3 to TRBJ1-1; unclear D gene. Germline CDR1 is ENHRY and CDR2 is SYGVKD. This CDR3 has 15 residues. Trimming shortened V by 3 bases and J by 1 base, and 12 bases separated the two germline ends. The CDR3 is CAISDLGKANTEAFF. CDR3 nucleotide sequence: TGTGCCATCAGTGATCTAGGTAAGGCGAACACTGAAGCTTTCTTT.

The rearrangement joins TRBV28 to TRBJ1-2; D gene ambiguous. Germline V CDR1 and CDR2: MDHEN, SYDVKM. The germline V and J ends were trimmed by 3 bases and 7 bases, with 9 bases remaining between them. This CDR3 has 12 residues. The CDR3 here is CASSLVQIGYTF. The CDR3 bases are TGTGCCAGCAGTTTGGTACAGATTGGCTACACCTTC.

This chain links TRBV29-1 with TRBJ2-2; possibly TRBD2 for D (5 bases). V lost 4 bases and J lost 4, with 10 bases in between. Germline V gives CDR1 SQVTM, CDR2 ANQGSEA. The length of the CDR3 is 13 residues. CDR3 residues: CSVGGRLTGELFF. The CDR3 nucleotides read TGCAGCGTTGGAGGGCGGCTCACCGGGGAGCTGTTTTTT.

The V call is TRBV18, the J call TRBJ2-5; possibly TRBD2 for D (5 bases). The CDR3 extends over 15 amino acids. V was trimmed by 3 bases and J by 5 bases, leaving 16 bases between them. Per germline, CDR1 KGHSH and CDR2 LQKENI. CDR3: CASSPGRGSGETQYF. The CDR3 DNA follows: TGTGCCAGCTCACCTGGGCGCGGGTCGGGGGAGACCCAGTACTTC.

This clone appeared many times. The J gene is TRBJ2-7, the V gene TRBV28, with 8 positions matching TRBD2. Per germline, CDR1 MDHEN and CDR2 SYDVKM. The CDR3 has 15 amino acids. V dropped 7 bases and J dropped 5; count of bases not matched to a gene: 13. The CDR3 nucleotides are TGTGCCAGCACCTCTAGCGGCGGGGGGATGAACGAGCAGTACTTC. Translated: CASTSSGGGMNEQYF.

The chain joins TRBV25-1 to TRBJ1-6; 10 nucleotides line up with TRBD1. Per germline, CDR1 MGHDK and CDR2 SYGVNS. V lost 5 bases, J lost 7 bases, and 2 bases stayed unmatched. The CDR3 runs to 14 residues. The CDR3 region is CASSRDRGNSPLHF. The CDR3 DNA reads TGTGCCAGCAGTCGGGACAGGGGAAATTCACCCCTCCACTTT.

In this sample, this clone turned up a few times. This CDR3 reads CASAPRQGMNTEAFF. DNA of the CDR3: TGTGCCAGCGCCCCCCGACAGGGGATGAACACTGAAGCTTTCTTT. V gene TRBV2 combines with J gene TRBJ1-1; 8 bases agree with TRBD1. The CDR3 covers 15 residues. The trim removed 8 bases at V and 0 bases at J, leaving 8 bases unmatched. Germline V gives CDR1 SNHLY, CDR2 FYNNEI. The whole variable domain, remainder taken from reference TRBV2 and TRBJ1-1, is EPEVTQTPSHQVTQMGQEVILRCVPISNHLYFYWYRQILGQKVEFLVSFYNNEISEKSEIFDDQFSVERPDGSNFTLKIRSTKLEDSAMYFCASAPRQGMNTEAFFGQGTRLTVV.

The chain joins TRBV28 to TRBJ2-7; 9 nucleotides align to TRBD2. Germline values: CDR1 MDHEN, CDR2 SYDVKM. After removal of 1 base from V and 1 base from J, the junction contained 2 bases not matched to a gene. This CDR3 spans 15 amino acids. DNA for the CDR3: TGTGCCAGCAGTTTATCAACTAGCGGGTCCTACGAGCAGTACTTC. Translation gives CASSLSTSGSYEQYF.

The V gene is TRBV5-6, the J gene TRBJ2-3; unclear D gene. V lost 0 bases and J 8 bases, leaving 16 bases between the germline ends. The CDR3 loop spans 15 amino acids. The V gene's germline CDR1 is SGHDT and CDR2 YYEEEE. CDR3 DNA sequence: TGTGCCAGCAGCTTGGGGCTAGTCTCCAGTGGTACGCAGTATTTT. Translation gives CASSLGLVSSGTQYF. The full variable domain, its missing parts supplied by reference TRBV5-6 and TRBJ2-3, is DAGVTQSPTHLIKTRGQQVTLRCSPKSGHDTVSWYQQALGQGPQFIFQYYEEEERQRGNFPDRFSGHQFPNYSSELNVNALLLGDSALYLCASSLGLVSSGTQYFGPGTRLTVL.

This rearrangement joins TRBV27 to TRBJ2-1, with a possible D match to TRBD2 (6 bases). V was pared by 6 bases and J by 5 bases, with 17 bases between. The germline gives CDR1 MNHEY, CDR2 SMNVEV (reference sequence). CDR3 length equals 15 residues. In DNA form, the CDR3 reads TGTGCCAGCAGCTCCCGGGACTTGCGAAACAATGAGCAGTTCTTC. Its protein is CASSSRDLRNNEQFF.

V is TRBV4-3 and J is TRBJ2-2; D ambiguous. The V gene lost 4 bases and the J gene lost 6 bases, with 18 bases spanning the gap. The CDR3 length is 16 residues. CDR1 is LGHNA and CDR2 is YSLEER in the germline V gene. CDR3 in amino acids: CASSRRVLAAPGELFF. The CDR3 DNA reads as TGCGCCAGCAGCCGTCGGGTATTGGCGGCTCCCGGGGAGCTGTTTTTT.

This chain uses TRBV29-1 with TRBJ1-1; the D gene is possibly TRBD1 (5 bases). CDR3 length: 13 amino acids. V was shortened by 3 bases and J by 2 bases, with 10 bases between the two germline ends. The germline V gene has CDR1 SQVTM and CDR2 ANQGSEA. The CDR3 region has the DNA TGCAGCGTTGATAAGGGGCTCAACACTGAAGCTTTCTTT. Translation: CSVDKGLNTEAFF.

This sequence joins TRBV7-2 and TRBJ1-5, with TRBD1 matching over 7 bases. The CDR3 is made up of 14 amino acids. After removal of 5 bases from V and 9 bases from J, the junction contained 10 bases not matched to a gene. Germline CDR1 SGHTA, CDR2 FQGNSA. CDR3 DNA: TGTGCCAGCAGCGCCGAGGGGGCGCGGGGGCCCCAGCATTTT. It is translated as CASSAEGARGPQHF.

CDR3 DNA sequence: TGCGCCAGCAGTCGGACAGGGAGGTCGTACGAGCAGTACTTC. It yields the protein CASSRTGRSYEQYF. The chain uses TRBV23-1 and TRBJ2-7, with 8 bases that match TRBD1. TRBV23-1 carries the ORF label, with uncertain function. With V trimmed by 4 bases and J by 4 bases, 6 bases remained unmatched. There are 14 residues in the CDR3.

V gene TRBV30 combines with J gene TRBJ1-2, with 8 bases fitting TRBD1. This CDR3 has 14 residues. Germline CDR1 reads GTSNPN; CDR2 reads SVGIG (reference sequence). Trimming removed 4 bases from V and 2 bases from J; junction bases left unmatched: 6. The chain's CDR3 is CAWKWTGKNYGYTF. DNA of the CDR3: TGTGCCTGGAAATGGACAGGGAAGAACTATGGCTACACCTTC.

A single count supports this clone. V is TRBV14 and J is TRBJ1-4; tentative D call: TRBD1 (5 bases). This CDR3 is 15 amino acids long. The V gene lost 0 bases and the J gene lost 7 bases, with 12 bases spanning the gap. Per the germline V gene, CDR1 is SGHDN and CDR2 is FVKESK. In nucleotides, the CDR3 is TGTGCCAGCAGCCAAGAAAGAGTCGGGGGTGAAAAACTGTTTTTT. It codes for CASSQERVGGEKLFF. Based on the CDR3 plus reference TRBV14 and TRBJ1-4, the full variable domain is EAGVTQFPSHSVIEKGQTVTLRCDPISGHDNLYWYRRVMGKEIKFLLHFVKESKQDESGMPNNRFLAERTGGTYSTLKVQPAELEDSGVYFCASSQERVGGEKLFFGSGTQLSVL.

The chain's CDR3 is CASSQTLAGVTDTQYF. The CDR3 coding sequence is TGCGCCAGCAGCCAAACGCTAGCGGGAGTGACAGATACGCAGTATTTT. This chain uses TRBV4-1 with TRBJ2-3, with 10 positions matching TRBD2. Germline V lookup: CDR1 MGHRA, CDR2 YSYEKL. There are 16 residues in the CDR3. Germline trimming cut 2 bases from V and 3 bases from J; bases unmatched to any gene: 5.

The V call is TRBV7-8, the J call TRBJ2-3, with 7 positions matching TRBD2. Trimming took 2 bases from V and 2 from J; bases not matched to a gene: 7. The CDR3 has 16 amino acids. The germline CDR1 and CDR2 sequences are SGHVS and FQNEAQ. The CDR3 DNA reads TGTGCCAGCAGCTTATCGGCTAGCGGTTCCACAGATACGCAGTATTTT. Its translation: CASSLSASGSTDTQYF.

The chain uses TRBV6-4 and TRBJ2-3, with 7 bases aligning to TRBD2. The CDR3 covers 14 residues. The V and J ends lost 3 bases and 3 bases, in that order; junction bases with no gene match: 3. The germline V gene has CDR1 MRHNA and CDR2 SNTAGT. Here the CDR3 reads CASSEGAGTDTQYF. CDR3 nucleotides: TGTGCCAGCAGTGAAGGAGCGGGAACAGATACGCAGTATTTT.

This clone was detected once. The chain recombines TRBV7-2 with TRBJ2-2; the match to TRBD1 covers 7 bases. Germline assignment: CDR1 SGHTA and CDR2 FQGNSA. CDR3 length: 15 residues. V trimming: 1 base; J trimming: 7 bases; junction bases outside the gene matches: 6. Here the CDR3 DNA reads TGTGCCAGCAGCTTAGTAGGGGGCTTGAACGGGGAGCTGTTTTTT. Translation gives CASSLVGGLNGELFF.

The chain is built from TRBV2 and TRBJ2-3, with TRBD2 as a possible D gene (5 bases). With 6 bases removed from V and 0 bases from J, the gap between germline ends came to 13 bases. Germline V gene sequence: CDR1 SNHLY, CDR2 FYNNEI. The CDR3 has 15 amino acids. CDR3 coding DNA: TGTGCCAGCAGGCGTCTGTCGGGGAGCACAGATACGCAGTATTTT. Amino acids: CASRRLSGSTDTQYF. Full variable domain (remainder filled in from reference TRBV2 and TRBJ2-3): EPEVTQTPSHQVTQMGQEVILRCVPISNHLYFYWYRQILGQKVEFLVSFYNNEISEKSEIFDDQFSVERPDGSNFTLKIRSTKLEDSAMYFCASRRLSGSTDTQYFGPGTRLTVL.

The V call is TRBV20-1, the J call TRBJ1-2; 7 bases align to TRBD1. CDR1 DFQATT and CDR2 SNEGSKA come from the germline V gene (reference sequence). The trim removed 3 bases at V and 5 bases at J, leaving 9 bases unmatched. CDR3 size: 14 residues. The CDR3 reads CSASRTGRNYGYTF. The CDR3 nucleotides are TGCAGTGCTAGTCGGACAGGACGGAATTATGGCTACACCTTC.

The chain joins TRBV19 to TRBJ2-5; 12 bases are shared with TRBD1. Trimming cost V 8 bases and J 5 bases; bases outside gene matches: 12. This CDR3 has 16 residues. Per germline, CDR1 LNHDA and CDR2 SQIVND (reference sequence). The CDR3 nucleotides are TGTGCCAGTTCTGCGGGGGGGACAGGGGGCCGTGAGACCCAGTACTTC. The encoded protein is CASSAGGTGGRETQYF.

In this sample, this clone turned up a few times. The chain employs TRBV28 and TRBJ2-1; 7 nucleotides match TRBD2. Germline values: CDR1 MDHEN, CDR2 SYDVKM. The CDR3 runs 16 residues. Trimming cost V 5 bases and J 10 bases; bases outside gene matches: 17. CDR3 sequence (DNA): TGTGCCAGCAGTACCCTCCGGGGGGAGGGACTCTGGGAGCAGTTCTTC. Protein: CASSTLRGEGLWEQFF.